This TCR beta chain was retrieved from a study of OX40 agonist ivuxolimab in advanced cancers. This table comes from immunoSEQ multiplex PCR, and its TCRdb copy is limited to in-frame clones, with some not included. This repertoire shows tens of thousands of clones, 75% to 85% found once; its top ten account for approximately 9.6%. The CDR3 is made up of 16 amino acids. Trimming shortened V by 5 bases and J by 0 bases, and 11 bases separated the two germline ends. The germline gives CDR1 MNHNY, CDR2 SVGAGI (reference sequence). The sequence came from an adult with an advanced solid tumor such as melanoma, head and neck, liver or kidney cancer. V and J are TRBV6-6 and TRBJ2-6; D is ambiguous. The source was CD4+ or CD8+ T cells sorted from blood, collected in a trial of the OX40 agonist ivuxolimab. The CDR3 reads CASSTTAFSGANVLTF. CDR3 nucleotide sequence: TGTGCCAGCAGTACGACGGCTTTCTCTGGGGCCAACGTCCTGACTTTC.